This TCR beta chain comes out of a study of shared clonotypes between healthy human individuals. Study-level background: Aged between 18 and 49, the donors were a couple of women and three men.

Trimming took off 4 bases at V and 2 bases at J, with 11 bases between the two ends. This CDR3 region has 14 residues. Germline V lookup: CDR1 SGHNT, CDR2 YYREEE (reference sequence). CD45RO-negative CD8 cells positively selected for CCR7 made up the naive population, which excluded terminally differentiated effector memory CD45RA+ cells. Measured with immunoSEQ multiplex PCR; TCRdb has only the in-frame clones, and not every one. The sample shows 2 million or so clones, about 95% of them seen only once. V usage is TRBV5-4 and J usage is TRBJ2-3, with no clear D. This receptor was obtained from a man between 18 and 35 years old in good health. The specimen was naive CD8+ T cells sorted from blood. The CDR3 DNA sequence: TGTGCCAGCAGCCCTTGGACCACCACAGATACGCAGTATTTT. Amino acid sequence: CASSPWTTTDTQYF.